This TCR beta chain is drawn from a study of CD8 T cells in Susac syndrome. Reverse transcription of about 0.5 to 1 ug RNA was carried out with random hexamers. Coverage of TCR beta CDR3 amplification by immunoSEQ multiplex PCR extended to 54 Vbeta and 13 Jbeta. TCRdb ran MiXCR on the immunoSEQ multiplex PCR reads and lists one entry per CDR3 protein. The table lists about 180,000 distinct CDR3 sequences, approximately 94% of them singletons. Both CD4+ and CD8+ T cells were negatively isolated, and TEMRA cells underwent FACS enrichment. This clonotype came up once. This receptor was identified in a human donor with multiple sclerosis. The sample consisted of CD4+ T cells from PBMCs.

The CDR3 coding sequence is TGTGCCAGCAGTTTATCGCGGGGAGCGGAGCAGTACTTC. It translates to CASSLSRGAEQYF. This chain connects TRBV12-3 or TRBV12-4 to TRBJ2-7; D perhaps matches TRBD2 (6 bases). The germline V and J ends were trimmed by 2 bases and 7 bases, with 12 bases remaining between them. The CDR3 length is 13 residues.